This TCR beta chain was identified in a study of cytomegalovirus exposure and HLA in healthy donors. Regarding the study as a whole: According to an earlier analysis, most TCR beta V segments yielded productive rearrangements about 87% or about 30% of the time. When the data were analyzed later, several of the most significant clusters appeared to be linked to common viral pathogens. Most subjects had HLA-A and HLA-B alleles reportedly predicted accurately by TCR beta sequences. Across donors, most TCRs were seen rarely, yet some public ones were widespread.

The PCR was carried out with 60 Vbeta primers and 13 Jbeta primers. The protocol was immunoSEQ multiplex PCR, while the TCRdb copy is restricted to in-frame clones and leaves out a portion. The data contain about 170,000 clones, roughly 80% of them seen just once; the ten biggest clones take up less than 2.5%. As concerns this clone: Its target is unknown.

Trimming took 4 bases from V and 7 from J, leaving 17 bases between them. The CDR3 covers 14 residues. The germline V gene encodes CDR1 SGHRS and CDR2 YFSETQ. This TCR was sampled from a male donor in good health and CMV-seronegative. What was sequenced was PBMCs. This chain uses TRBV5-1 with TRBJ1-2; a weak D match, TRBD1 (5 bases). The CDR3 region is CASSPQQGARGYTF. CDR3 coding DNA: TGCGCCAGCAGCCCCCAACAAGGGGCCCGTGGCTACACCTTC.